These 23 T cell receptor beta chains came from one sample sequenced in a study of cytomegalovirus exposure and HLA in healthy donors. PCR primers comprised 60 Vbeta and 13 Jbeta primers. Produced via immunoSEQ multiplex PCR; TCRdb's table is partial and in-frame only. The table lists around 80,000 clones, 74% of them singletons. The sample was PBMCs. Receptor source: a man aged 40-49 years in good health and CMV-seropositive.

The rearrangement joins TRBV6-6 to TRBJ1-5; 8 bases fit TRBD1. Losses at the gene ends were 2 bases for V and 11 bases for J; bases not matched to a gene: 11. CDR1 MNHNY and CDR2 SVGAGI come from the germline V gene (reference sequence). The CDR3 contains 15 residues. Here the CDR3 reads CASSYPGQGGRAQHF. DNA for the CDR3: TGTGCCAGCAGTTACCCCGGACAGGGAGGCAGGGCCCAGCATTTT.

This clone was observed a handful of times. The chain has TRBV21-1 and TRBJ2-7; the listed D gene, TRBD1, was not tested against the DNA. TRBV21-1 is a known pseudogene. The CDR3 spans 16 residues. Here the CDR3 reads CASSATSTGLPYEQYF. CDR3 sequence (DNA): TGTGCCAGCAGCGCAACGAGTACAGGCCTACCCTACGAGCAGTACTTC.

The chain employs TRBV2 and TRBJ1-2; tentative D call: TRBD1 (6 bases). The germline gives CDR1 SNHLY, CDR2 FYNNEI. Trimming stripped 3 bases from V and 6 bases from J, with 26 bases between. This CDR3 has 18 amino acids. The CDR3 spells CASSDNGQSTYGIHGYTF. In DNA, the CDR3 is TGTGCCAGCAGTGATAATGGACAGTCGACATACGGGATTCATGGCTACACCTTC.

This chain uses TRBV15 with TRBJ1-2; D gene unclear. The CDR3 consists of 15 residues. V was trimmed by 0 bases and J by 6 bases, leaving 14 bases between them. Looked up from germline, CDR1 is LNHNV and CDR2 is YYDKDF (reference sequence). CDR3 loop: CATSRDLGLRNGYTF. The CDR3 nucleotides read TGTGCCACCAGCAGAGATCTCGGGTTGAGGAATGGCTACACCTTC. The whole variable domain, remainder taken from reference TRBV15 and TRBJ1-2, is DAMVIQNPRYQVTQFGKPVTLSCSQTLNHNVMYWYQQKSSQAPKLLFHYYDKDFNNEADTPDNFQSRRPNTSFCFLDIRSPGLGDTAMYLCATSRDLGLRNGYTFGSGTRLTVV.

Notes on this clone: At one end the junction does not follow the germline gene, possibly because of a read error. Other nucleotide sequences in the sample specify the same CDR3. This chain uses TRBV30 with TRBJ2-5; 8 nucleotides line up with TRBD1. The CDR3 length is 12 residues. Germline V gene sequence: CDR1 GTSNPN, CDR2 SVGIG (reference sequence). The CDR3: CAWNRGQETQYF. CDR3 sequence (DNA): TGCGCCTGGAACAGGGGGCAAGAGACCCAGTACTTC.

The gene calls are TRBV2 and TRBJ1-5, with 8 bases matching TRBD1. From germline, CDR1 is SNHLY and CDR2 FYNNEI. The CDR3 is 14 residues long. V dropped 6 bases and J dropped 2; count of bases not matched to a gene: 3. CDR3 in amino acids: CASSADRGNQPQHF. The DNA of the CDR3 is TGTGCCAGCAGCGCGGACAGGGGCAATCAGCCCCAGCATTTT.

V usage is TRBV7-2 and J usage is TRBJ1-2; maybe TRBD1 (5 bases). V was trimmed by 1 base and J by 2 bases, leaving 14 bases between them. From germline, CDR1 is SGHTA and CDR2 FQGNSA. The CDR3 spans 16 residues. The CDR3 is CASSLGGGIGNYGYTF. CDR3 nucleotide sequence: TGTGCCAGCAGCTTAGGGGGGGGGATTGGGAACTATGGCTACACCTTC.

This rearrangement joins TRBV9 to TRBJ2-1, with 15 bases aligning to TRBD2. Germline V gene lookup returns CDR1 SGDLS and CDR2 YYNGEE. V lost 2 bases and J lost 8; bases outside the gene matches: 2. The CDR3 is made up of 15 amino acids. The CDR3 region is CASSVGLAGGYEQFF. Here the CDR3 DNA reads TGTGCCAGCAGCGTGGGACTAGCGGGAGGCTATGAGCAGTTCTTC. Together with reference TRBV9 and TRBJ2-1, the CDR3 gives the full variable domain: DSGVTQTPKHLITATGQRVTLRCSPRSGDLSVYWYQQSLDQGLQFLIQYYNGEERAKGNILERFSAQQFPDLHSELNLSSLELGDSALYFCASSVGLAGGYEQFFGPGTRLTVL.

The chain carries TRBV2 and TRBJ2-2; 7 bases line up with TRBD2. This CDR3 has 14 residues. V was clipped by 4 bases and J by 1 base; unmatched bases: 0. The germline V gene has CDR1 SNHLY and CDR2 FYNNEI. CDR3 bases: TGTGCCAGCAGTGGCGGGGGGAACACCGGGGAGCTGTTTTTT. It yields the protein CASSGGGNTGELFF.

The chain has TRBV27 and TRBJ1-6, with 8 bases that match TRBD1. The junction had 3 bases not matched to a gene; V was cut back by 6 bases and J by 8 bases. This CDR3 has 13 residues. Germline V CDR1 and CDR2: MNHEY, SMNVEV (reference sequence). CDR3 amino acids: CASRDRGDSPLHF. CDR3 nucleotide sequence: TGTGCCAGCAGAGACAGGGGCGATTCACCCCTCCACTTT.

This clone was seen a handful of times. The chain recombines TRBV27 with TRBJ1-1; 9 nucleotides align to TRBD1. CDR3 size: 13 residues. Trimming cost V 5 bases and J 11 bases; bases outside gene matches: 9. Germline CDR1 reads MNHEY; CDR2 reads SMNVEV (reference sequence). The CDR3 reads CASSPWQQGAAFF. For the CDR3, the DNA is TGTGCCAGCAGTCCCTGGCAACAGGGGGCGGCTTTCTTT.

As concerns this clone: The same CDR3 arises from other DNA sequences in this sample as well. This chain uses TRBV29-1 with TRBJ1-4, with D tentatively TRBD1 (5 bases). Germline CDR1 SQVTM, CDR2 ANQGSEA. V gave up 0 bases and J gave up 6 bases, with 8 bases separating them. The CDR3 sequence is 13 residues long. Here the CDR3 DNA reads TGCAGCGTTGAAGACAGGGCGGATGAAAAACTGTTTTTT. Translated: CSVEDRADEKLFF.

The chain carries TRBV5-5 and TRBJ1-4; the D is unclear. V dropped 0 bases and J dropped 4 bases, with 7 bases sitting between them. The CDR3 has 14 amino acids. Germline loops: CDR1 SGHKS, CDR2 YYEKEE (reference sequence). The chain's CDR3 is CASSLEAYNEKLFF. CDR3 in DNA: TGTGCCAGCAGCTTGGAAGCATATAATGAAAAACTGTTTTTT.

The chain carries TRBV4-3 and TRBJ1-1; 10 nucleotides align to TRBD1. Germline trimming cut 0 bases from V and 3 bases from J; bases unmatched to any gene: 7. Germline V gives CDR1 LGHNA, CDR2 YSLEER. This CDR3 contains 17 residues. The CDR3 here is CASSQDSVGTGDTEAFF. In DNA form, the CDR3 reads TGCGCCAGCAGCCAAGATTCAGTCGGGACAGGGGACACTGAAGCTTTCTTT.

The genes are TRBV9 and TRBJ2-3; 7 bases align to TRBD2. The CDR3 runs 16 residues. Germline trimming cut 0 bases from V and 3 bases from J; bases unmatched to any gene: 7. CDR1 SGDLS and CDR2 YYNGEE come from the germline V gene. In DNA form, the CDR3 reads TGTGCCAGCAGCGTAGAGGTAGCGGGTAAAACAGATACGCAGTATTTT. This encodes CASSVEVAGKTDTQYF.

This clone was observed a few times. This chain uses TRBV5-5 with TRBJ2-7, with D tentatively TRBD2 (6 bases). CDR1 SGHKS and CDR2 YYEKEE come from the germline V gene (reference sequence). V was shortened by 5 bases and J by 3 bases, with 9 bases between the two germline ends. This CDR3 is 12 amino acids long. CDR3 sequence: CASSREVYEQYF. CDR3 DNA sequence: TGTGCCAGCAGTAGGGAGGTCTACGAGCAGTACTTC.

This rearrangement joins TRBV6-1 to TRBJ1-1; D not certain. CDR3 length: 14 residues. Trimming pared 1 base from V and 1 base from J, leaving 7 bases between. Germline loops: CDR1 MNHNS, CDR2 SASEGT. The CDR3 region is CASSEVTANTEAFF. The CDR3 DNA reads as TGTGCCAGCAGTGAAGTTACAGCGAACACTGAAGCTTTCTTT.

The genes are TRBV4-1 and TRBJ2-2; 10 positions match TRBD2. V gave up 3 bases and J gave up 2 bases; unmatched junction bases: 3. Germline V gene lookup returns CDR1 MGHRA and CDR2 YSYEKL. CDR3 length equals 16 residues. The CDR3 sequence: CASSHGLAENTGELFF. CDR3 in DNA: TGCGCCAGCAGCCATGGACTAGCGGAAAACACCGGGGAGCTGTTTTTT.

This clone was found once. The chain uses TRBV9 and TRBJ1-2; tentatively, D is TRBD1 (6 bases). The V gene's germline CDR1 is SGDLS and CDR2 YYNGEE. Trimming stripped 0 bases from V and 6 bases from J, with 12 bases between. There are 14 residues in the CDR3. Written as DNA, the CDR3 is TGTGCCAGCAGCGTAGGCCCGGGGGGCGATGGCTACACCTTC. Encoded protein: CASSVGPGGDGYTF.

A few counts support this clone. The genes are TRBV5-6 and TRBJ2-7; 11 nucleotides align to TRBD2. Trimming removed 4 bases from V and 0 bases from J; junction bases left unmatched: 9. The CDR3 spans 17 residues. Germline CDR1 is SGHDT and CDR2 is YYEEEE. The DNA of the CDR3 is TGTGCCAGCAGCACGGAAACTAGCGGGGGTTTCTCCTACGAGCAGTACTTC. Translating it yields CASSTETSGGFSYEQYF.

The chain links TRBV7-9 to TRBJ1-2; D gene ambiguous. Trimming removed 1 base at V and 4 bases at J, with 13 bases between. This CDR3 spans 15 amino acids. Germline V gene lookup returns CDR1 SEHNR and CDR2 FQNEAQ (reference sequence). The CDR3, as DNA: TGTGCCAGCAGCTTAGGTCAGGCACCCAGCTATGGCTACACCTTC. Protein product: CASSLGQAPSYGYTF.

This rearrangement joins TRBV27 to TRBJ2-1, with TRBD2 identical over 12 bases. V shed 4 bases and J 6 bases; nucleotides not matched to a gene: 4. Germline V CDR1 and CDR2: MNHEY, SMNVEV (reference sequence). CDR3 length equals 15 residues. In DNA, the CDR3 is TGTGCCAGCAGTTCCGCTAGCGGGGGGGCCAATGAGCAGTTCTTC. Amino acids: CASSSASGGANEQFF.

The chain employs TRBV5-6 and TRBJ2-7, with 14 bases aligning to TRBD2. Germline CDR1 is SGHDT and CDR2 is YYEEEE. V shed 4 bases, J shed 4 bases, and the junction held 10 bases outside the gene matches. This CDR3 contains 17 residues. In DNA form, the CDR3 reads TGTGCCAGCAGCCCCGGACTAGCGGGGGGCCTCCTGTACGAGCAGTACTTC. Translation: CASSPGLAGGLLYEQYF.